This passage covers 10 T cell receptor beta chains from one sample sequenced in a study of blood T cells in healthy people across ages. Sample-barcoded 5' priming and a J-beta primer mix drove a second PCR of roughly 6 to 12 cycles. TCRdb recomputed calls from the 5' RACE reads with MiXCR, one row per CDR3 protein. The table records hundreds of thousands of distinct CDR3 sequences, roughly 25% of them present only once. These records were also assigned to another study, of T cells of mothers and their children.

The sequencing input was blood. The source is a boy aged 5-17 years in good health.

V and J are TRBV6-5 and TRBJ2-7; 8 bases are a match to TRBD1. Losses at the gene ends were 5 bases for V and 3 bases for J; bases not matched to a gene: 6. This CDR3 is 14 amino acids long. The germline V gene has CDR1 MNHEY and CDR2 SVGAGI. The CDR3 spells CASSPHRGVYEQYF. The CDR3 bases are TGTGCCAGCAGTCCCCACAGGGGGGTCTACGAGCAGTACTTC.

This clonotype showed up just a few times. The chain links TRBV7-2 to TRBJ2-7; 12 positions agree with TRBD2. V lost 6 bases and J lost 3; bases outside the gene matches: 12. Per the germline V gene, CDR1 is SGHTA and CDR2 is FQGNSA. The length of the CDR3 is 17 residues. This CDR3 is CASRGGTSGLGVYEQYF. CDR3 nucleotide sequence: TGTGCCAGCAGGGGCGGGACTAGCGGGCTGGGAGTCTACGAGCAGTACTTC.

In nucleotides, the CDR3 is TGCAGCGTTGTGAGGGACTCTGGGGCCAACGTCCTGACTTTC. It is translated as CSVVRDSGANVLTF. J is TRBJ2-6 and V is TRBV29-1; D is perhaps TRBD2 (5 bases). Germline loops: CDR1 SQVTM, CDR2 ANQGSEA. The CDR3 has 14 amino acids. Trimming shortened V by 4 bases and J by 0 bases, and 7 bases separated the two germline ends.

About this clonotype: An end of the junction differs from the germline gene, which may be a read error. The chain uses TRBV29-1 and TRBJ2-7, with a tentative D call TRBD1 (5 bases). CDR3 length: 13 residues. Germline CDR1 SQVTM, CDR2 ANQGSEA. The CDR3 nucleotides read TGCAGCGTTGAAGCAGGGCCTTCCTACGAGCGGTACTTC. Its protein is CSVEAGPSYERYF.

The chain combines TRBV7-9 with TRBJ2-7; D possibly corresponds to TRBD1 (6 bases). The CDR3 runs 15 residues. V dropped 0 bases and J dropped 5 bases, with 14 bases sitting between them. Germline loops: CDR1 SEHNR, CDR2 FQNEAQ (reference sequence). This CDR3 is CASSLAVAGTNEQYF. DNA for the CDR3: TGTGCCAGCAGCTTAGCGGTGGCCGGGACAAACGAGCAGTACTTC. The full variable domain, its missing parts supplied by reference TRBV7-9 and TRBJ2-7, is DTGVSQNPRHKITKRGQNVTFRCDPISEHNRLYWYRQTLGQGPEFLTYFQNEAQLEKSRLLSDRFSAERPKGSFSTLEIQRTEQGDSAMYLCASSLAVAGTNEQYFGPGTRLTVT.

A remark on this clonotype: Without the conserved terminal phenylalanine or tryptophan, this CDR3 likely stems from a read error. The rearrangement uses TRBV20-1 and TRBJ2-3; a possible D gene is TRBD2 (6 bases). The CDR3 extends over 14 amino acids. Germline V gene data show CDR1 as DFQATT and CDR2 as SNEGSKA (reference sequence). V was shortened by 1 base and J by 3 bases, with 11 bases between the two germline ends. The CDR3 sequence is CSARGTEGTDTQYS. The CDR3 DNA reads TGCAGTGCTAGAGGGACGGAGGGGACAGATACGCAGTATTCT.

The V call is TRBV12-3 or TRBV12-4, the J call TRBJ2-5; D is possibly TRBD2 (5 bases). The CDR3 has 13 residues. V lost 3 bases, J lost 3 bases, and 8 bases lay in between. The CDR3 DNA is TGTGCCAGCAGTTTTAGAGGGAAAGAGACCCAGTACTTC. It encodes CASSFRGKETQYF.

The chain couples TRBV29-1 to TRBJ2-7, with 10 nucleotides matching TRBD1. Germline V gene data show CDR1 as SQVTM and CDR2 as ANQGSEA. The length of the CDR3 is 13 residues. With V trimmed by 6 bases and J by 2 bases, 4 bases remained unmatched. The CDR3, as DNA: TGCAGCGTACACGGGACAGGGGCCTACGAGCAGTACTTC. Amino acids: CSVHGTGAYEQYF.

A few counts support this clonotype. This chain connects TRBV5-1 to TRBJ2-5; D uncertain. The end of the DNA fits TRBJ2-7 better, so the J call may be wrong. The CDR3 spans 12 residues. CDR1 is SGHRS, CDR2 YFSETQ, per germline. CDR3 loop: CASSLPTYEQYF. CDR3 in DNA: TGCGCCAGCAGCTTGCCAACCTACGAGCAGTACTTC.

This clonotype was seen a handful of times. The chain carries TRBV20-1 and TRBJ1-6; D is undetermined. The V gene's germline CDR1 is DFQATT and CDR2 SNEGSKA (reference sequence). The length of the CDR3 is 14 residues. V shed 3 bases and J shed 2 bases, with 8 bases lying between them. As DNA, the CDR3 is TGCAGTGCTAGGGTCGGGGCCTATAATTCACCCCTCCACTTT. As protein: CSARVGAYNSPLHF.